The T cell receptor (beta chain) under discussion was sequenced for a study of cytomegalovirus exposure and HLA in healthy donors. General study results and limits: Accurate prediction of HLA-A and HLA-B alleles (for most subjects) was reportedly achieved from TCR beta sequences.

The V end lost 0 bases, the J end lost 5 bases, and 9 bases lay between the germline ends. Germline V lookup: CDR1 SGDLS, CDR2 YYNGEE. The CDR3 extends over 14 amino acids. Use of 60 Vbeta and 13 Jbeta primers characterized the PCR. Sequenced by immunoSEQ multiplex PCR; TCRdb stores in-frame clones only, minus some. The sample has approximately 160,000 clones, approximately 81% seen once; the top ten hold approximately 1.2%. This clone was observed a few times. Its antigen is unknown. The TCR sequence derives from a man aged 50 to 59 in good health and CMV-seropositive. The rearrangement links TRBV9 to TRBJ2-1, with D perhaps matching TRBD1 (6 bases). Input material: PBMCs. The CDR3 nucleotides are TGTGCCAGCAGCGTAGGTTGGACAGACAATGAGCAGTTCTTC. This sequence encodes CASSVGWTDNEQFF.